This T cell receptor (beta chain) was observed in a study of shared T cell receptors in the human thymus. CDR1 is LNHDA, CDR2 SQIVND, per germline (reference sequence). Trimming left V 2 bases short and J 1 base short, with 15 bases between. CDR3 length equals 17 residues. TCRdb's table, derived via immunoSEQ multiplex PCR, lists solely in-frame clones and lacks some. The table has some 660,000 clones, about 87% seen once; the top ten hold 0.0094%. This sample was also put to use in a study of human thymus T cells. That publication notes: Corrective surgery for congenital heart defects was being performed on the healthy Finnish infants who were the donors. Thymus tissue was removed during corrective cardiac surgery. Apparent skewing of V and J gene usage characterized both thymic and blood repertoires.

This clonotype was obtained from a boy under two years old with a congenital heart defect. The V gene is TRBV19, the J gene TRBJ1-5, with a possible D match to TRBD1 (6 bases). The sample was thymocytes. Written as DNA, the CDR3 is TGTGCCAGTAGTATACCCGACAGGACCCCCAGCAATCAGCCCCAGCATTTT. This gives the protein CASSIPDRTPSNQPQHF.